Sequencing of this T cell receptor beta chain was carried out in a study of metastatic and nonmetastatic thyroid tumors. Notes on the study in general: For both blood and tumor, malignant thyroid tumors reportedly showed significantly higher TCR beta diversity than benign nodules did.

Each patient went into thyroid surgery without having received any treatment. Note on this clone: As yet, its antigen is unknown.

TCRdb reprocessed the PCR reads via MiXCR. The table includes 15,000 to 20,000 clones, roughly 23% detected once. V lost 0 bases and J 2 bases, leaving 10 bases between the germline ends. This CDR3 contains 15 residues. Germline CDR1 MNHEY, CDR2 SVGAGI. The TCR sequence derives from a female donor with papillary thyroid cancer or a benign thyroid nodule (not recorded which). Some clones in this sample may be carry-over from other donors' samples. Sequences were obtained from adjacent normal tissue. The rearrangement uses TRBV6-5 and TRBJ2-5; D unclear. The chain's CDR3 is CASSYSSGPQETQYF. CDR3 nucleotide sequence: TGTGCCAGCAGTTACTCGTCCGGGCCTCAAGAGACCCAGTACTTC.